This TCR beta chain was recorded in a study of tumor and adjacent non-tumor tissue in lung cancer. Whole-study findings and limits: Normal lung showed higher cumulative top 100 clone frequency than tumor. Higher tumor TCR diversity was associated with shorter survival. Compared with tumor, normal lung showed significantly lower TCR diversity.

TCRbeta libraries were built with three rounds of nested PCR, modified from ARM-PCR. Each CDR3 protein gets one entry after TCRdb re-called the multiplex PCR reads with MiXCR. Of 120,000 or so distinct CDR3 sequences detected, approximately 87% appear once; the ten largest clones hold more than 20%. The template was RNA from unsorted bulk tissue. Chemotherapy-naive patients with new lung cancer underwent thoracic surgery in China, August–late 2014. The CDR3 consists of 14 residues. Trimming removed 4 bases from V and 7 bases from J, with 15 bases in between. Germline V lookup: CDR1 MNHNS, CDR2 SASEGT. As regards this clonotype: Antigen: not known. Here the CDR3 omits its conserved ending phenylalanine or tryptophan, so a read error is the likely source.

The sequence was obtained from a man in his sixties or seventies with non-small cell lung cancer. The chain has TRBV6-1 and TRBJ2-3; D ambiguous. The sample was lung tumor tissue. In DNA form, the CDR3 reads TGTGCCAGCAGTGCCTGGTTGGCGAAGAATACGCAGTATGTT. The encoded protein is CASSAWLAKNTQYV.